Sequencing of this T cell receptor beta chain was carried out in a study of T cell responses to AZD1222 COVID-19 vaccine. Clones were read by immunoSEQ multiplex PCR, and TCRdb kept only the in-frame ones, dropping some. Of tens of thousands of clones in the sample, roughly 90% were seen once. In germline, CDR1 is SGHVS, CDR2 FNYEAQ. V lost 2 bases, J lost 8 bases, and 6 bases lay in between. The length of the CDR3 is 12 residues. The gene calls are TRBV7-6 and TRBJ2-2; D is ambiguous. The sequence came from an adult who received the AZD1222 COVID-19 vaccine. Sequencing was performed on peripheral blood, taken 28 days after the second AZD1222 dose. This CDR3 is CASSLFSGELFF. For the CDR3, the DNA is TGTGCCAGCAGCTTATTTTCGGGGGAGCTGTTTTTT.